These 2 T cell receptor beta chains came from one sample sequenced in a study of cytomegalovirus exposure and HLA in healthy donors. Sequencing used immunoSEQ multiplex PCR; TCRdb keeps in-frame clones, though not all of them. The sample shows some 110,000 clones, around 88% of them seen only once. The sample was PBMCs. These receptors were collected from a man aged 18 to 29 in good health and CMV-seronegative.

The chain joins TRBV7-8 to TRBJ1-4; 9 bases fit TRBD1. V lost 6 bases to trimming and J lost 3 bases; unmatched junction nucleotides: 2. Germline V lookup: CDR1 SGHVS, CDR2 FQNEAQ. The CDR3 loop spans 14 amino acids. CDR3 DNA: TGTGCCAGCAGACAGGGGGCTGCTAATGAAAAACTGTTTTTT. As protein: CASRQGAANEKLFF.

The genes are TRBV27 and TRBJ1-4; TRBD1 might be the D (6 bases). The V and J ends lost 4 bases and 4 bases respectively, with 10 bases between them. Germline V gives CDR1 MNHEY, CDR2 SMNVEV (reference sequence). CDR3 length equals 14 residues. The chain's CDR3 is CASSSDRINEKLFF. In DNA, the CDR3 is TGTGCCAGCAGTTCGGACAGAATTAATGAAAAACTGTTTTTT.